This T cell receptor beta chain was identified during a study of T cell responses to AZD1222 COVID-19 vaccine. Whole-study findings and limits: The number of AZD1222 recipients seropositive at baseline was only 5 to 7. Clonal diversity may have been underestimated in mostly white British donors. CD4 TCRs linked to vaccination spanned spike, dominating at 160-218 and 743-854.

The assay was immunoSEQ multiplex PCR, and TCRdb's table has in-frame clones only and misses some. The table records roughly 140,000 clones, 85% to 95% of them present only once. For this clone: The antigen is unknown.

The sample was peripheral blood, taken after recovery from COVID-19. This TCR was recovered from an adult who had recovered from COVID-19.

The CDR3 coding sequence is TGTGCCAGCAGCTTAGGAGGAGGGGGATCAGAGACCCAGTACTTC. Amino acids: CASSLGGGGSETQYF. The rearrangement joins TRBV11-3 to TRBJ2-5; D possibly matches TRBD1 or TRBD2 (6 bases each). Germline V gene lookup returns CDR1 SGHNT and CDR2 YENEEA. The V gene lost 1 base and the J gene lost 4 bases, with 13 bases spanning the gap. The CDR3 consists of 15 residues.